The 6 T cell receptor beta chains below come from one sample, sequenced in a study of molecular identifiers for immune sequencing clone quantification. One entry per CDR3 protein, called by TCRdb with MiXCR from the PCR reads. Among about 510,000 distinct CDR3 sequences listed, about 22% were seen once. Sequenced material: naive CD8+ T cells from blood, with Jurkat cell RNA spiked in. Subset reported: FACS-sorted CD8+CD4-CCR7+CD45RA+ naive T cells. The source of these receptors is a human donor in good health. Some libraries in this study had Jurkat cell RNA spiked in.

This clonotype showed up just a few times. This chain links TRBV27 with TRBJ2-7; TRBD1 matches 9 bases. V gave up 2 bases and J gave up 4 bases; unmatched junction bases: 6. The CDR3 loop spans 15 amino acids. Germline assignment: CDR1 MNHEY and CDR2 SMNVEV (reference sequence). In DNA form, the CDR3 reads TGTGCCAGCAGTTTACTGGGGACAGGGTGTTACGAGCAGTACTTC. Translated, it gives CASSLLGTGCYEQYF.

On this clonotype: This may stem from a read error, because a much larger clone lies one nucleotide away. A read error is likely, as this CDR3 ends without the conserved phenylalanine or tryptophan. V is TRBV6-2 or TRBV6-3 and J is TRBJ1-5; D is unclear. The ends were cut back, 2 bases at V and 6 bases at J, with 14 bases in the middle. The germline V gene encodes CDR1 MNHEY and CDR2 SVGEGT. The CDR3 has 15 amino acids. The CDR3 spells CASSYVIGLPQPQHL. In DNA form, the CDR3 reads TGTGCCAGCAGTTACGTCATAGGGCTACCTCAGCCCCAGCATCTT.

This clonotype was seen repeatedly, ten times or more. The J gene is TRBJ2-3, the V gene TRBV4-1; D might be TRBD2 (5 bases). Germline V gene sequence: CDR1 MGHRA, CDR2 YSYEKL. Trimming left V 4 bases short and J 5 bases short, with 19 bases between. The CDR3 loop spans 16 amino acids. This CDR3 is CASSPQNPGVEDTQYF. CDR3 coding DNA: TGCGCCAGCAGCCCCCAAAACCCCGGGGTGGAAGATACGCAGTATTTT.

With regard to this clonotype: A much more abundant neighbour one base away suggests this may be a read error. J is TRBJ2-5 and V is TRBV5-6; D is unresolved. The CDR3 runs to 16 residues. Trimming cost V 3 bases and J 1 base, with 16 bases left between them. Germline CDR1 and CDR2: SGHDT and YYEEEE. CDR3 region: CASSSLLDSSQETQYF. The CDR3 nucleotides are TGTGCCAGCAGCTCCCTATTAGATAGTAGCCAAGAGACCCAGTACTTC.

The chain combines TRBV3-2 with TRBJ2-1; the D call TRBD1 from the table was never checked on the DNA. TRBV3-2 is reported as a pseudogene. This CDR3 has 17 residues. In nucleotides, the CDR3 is TGTGCCAGCAGCCAAGATCTTGGGACAGGGGTCTACAATGAGCAGTTCTTC. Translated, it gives CASSQDLGTGVYNEQFF.

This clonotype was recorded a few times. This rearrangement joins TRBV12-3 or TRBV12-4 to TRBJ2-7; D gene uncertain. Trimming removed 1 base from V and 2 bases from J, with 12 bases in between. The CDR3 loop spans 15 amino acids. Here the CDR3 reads CASSLGVITPYEQYF. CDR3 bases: TGTGCCAGCAGTTTAGGGGTTATTACTCCCTACGAGCAGTACTTC.